Included here is one T cell receptor beta chain sequence, with context. TCRdb re-called the RT-PCR reads through MiXCR, storing one row per CDR3 protein. The repertoire has roughly 650,000 distinct CDR3 sequences, 12% to 15% of them found once; the top ten carry 7.6%. The CDR3 contains 12 residues. V lost 0 bases and J 4 bases, leaving 6 bases between the germline ends. Germline loops: CDR1 DFQATT, CDR2 SNEGSKA (reference sequence). The sample comes from a study of response to subunit inactivated influenza vaccine. V gene TRBV20-1 combines with J gene TRBJ1-2; D ambiguous. Material: PBMCs from blood, obtained 14 to 15 days before vaccination. The clonotype originates from a man aged 45-60 years who received an inactivated influenza vaccine. CDR3 bases: TGCAGTGCTAGAGATCACAGCTATGGCTACACCTTC. Amino acid sequence: CSARDHSYGYTF.